This T cell receptor beta chain was sequenced for a study of blood T cell repertoires in COVID-19. The overall study: PBMCs, B-cell-depleted T cells, or T cells provided the cDNA or gDNA that made up the material.

The germline gives CDR1 SGHNT, CDR2 YYREEE (reference sequence). The CDR3 is made up of 17 amino acids. V lost 3 bases to trimming and J lost 2 bases, with 15 bases between them. Per the original data handling: Cell counts per sample came from amplifying reference gene primers. The repertoire was sequenced with immunoSEQ multiplex PCR; TCRdb's copy has only in-frame clones and lacks some. V, J and clone size were drawn from that table, and D and trimming were deduced from the DNA. The sample lists some 200,000 clones; 87% were seen once. The source is a young woman who had recovered from COVID-19. The sequenced sample was peripheral blood. The genes are TRBV5-4 and TRBJ1-6; tentative D call: TRBD1 (5 bases). In DNA form, the CDR3 reads TGTGCCAGCAGCTCCGCGGAAGGAGGGGCCTATAATTCACCCCTCCACTTT. Residues: CASSSAEGGAYNSPLHF.